This T cell receptor beta chain emerged from a study of early T cells in non-severe SARS-CoV-2 infection (TCRdb year 2021). For the wider study: Because TCR sequencing relied on bulk RNA taken from unsorted whole blood, pairing of alpha and beta chains was not possible.

Results and caveats for the whole study, not just this receptor: VDJdb matching was skewed toward anti-spike CD8 responses, so virus-specific expansions were likely underestimated and private and CD4 specificities were missed.

The library came from 5' RACE. The data were produced on a NextSeq 500. To correct for sequencing error and PCR bias, the TCR library protocol tagged individual cDNA molecules with unique molecular identifiers. Both TCR alpha and beta chains were sequenced, and tight co-correlation was observed between alpha and beta sequence abundances in each sample. Per the authors' processing: Decombinator V4 was used to perform V gene, J gene and CDR3 annotation of TCR sequences. Expanded TCRs were defined as changing significantly between any two time points under a Poisson model with p below 0.0001. TCR abundances were normalised to the total number of TCRs sequenced in each sample and reported as counts per million. MAIT TCRs were defined by TRAV1-2 paired with TRAJ12, TRAJ20 or TRAJ33, and iNKT TCRs by TRAV10 paired with TRAJ18. A search of VDJdb, accessed on 1 November 2021, was run for TCRs annotated to CMV, EBV and SARS-CoV-2, with TCRs annotated for multiple antigens excluded. TCRdb applied fastp at Q25 and MiXCR to the public reads, then kept only in-frame beta chains. Rows are unified per CDR3 protein, each entry keeping the most common DNA and genes. TCRdb, not the authors, supplied the V and J calls. The sample table holds about 66,000 distinct CDR3 sequences, of which 13% were seen once. About 8.3% of the sample goes to the ten largest clones.

This clonotype showed up many times. No cognate antigen has been identified for it. Base quality data are lacking; no much larger clone is found one base away. The germline V gene sets CDR1 to KGHSH and CDR2 to LQKENI. From the cysteine up to the phenylalanine, the CDR3 has a length of 14 residues. The sequence is cut down to CDR3 DNA, 42 bases in frame from base 1. Between the V and J ends, shortened by 4 bases and 8 bases respectively, the junction contains 17 bases. Set within a cohort of healthcare workers in London, UK, this nested case-control study involved weekly PCR testing of nasopharyngeal swabs along with blood sampling. Healthcare workers were recruited during the week of the UK lockdown, between 23 and 31 March 2020, and followed weekly for up to roughly 16 weeks.

Sequencing was performed on whole blood. The receptor's source is an adult who was a healthcare worker with PCR-confirmed SARS-CoV-2 infection or an uninfected control (not recorded which). The V gene is TRBV18 and the J gene is TRBJ2-5; the D segment might be TRBD1 or TRBD2, since each matches 5 bases. The CDR3 amino acid sequence is: CASSRKGPAETQYF. The sequenced DNA: TGTGCCAGCTCACGGAAGGGACCCGCCGAAACCCAGTACTTC.